This T cell receptor (beta chain) was sequenced during a study of T cells in women clearing cervical HPV infection (dated by TCRdb to the late 2010s). Concerning the study at large: Cases were 25 women with histologically confirmed HPV16-related CIN3 or worse, including a couple of invasive cancers. Because only a few women had HLA typing data, the possibility that HLA type acted as a confounder could not be ruled out. Nested within Costa Rica's Guanacaste HPV Natural History Study, an exploratory proof-of-principle case-control study compared TCR repertoires across cervical HPV16 outcomes. The parent cohort enrolled 10,000 or so women aged 18 or older in Guanacaste, Costa Rica, during about 1992 to 1994 and followed them for approximately seven years. Among cases, blood sampling came a median of about 150 days after lesion detection, with an interquartile range of about 90 to 220 days. Cases and controls were matched on age within five years and on year of sample collection. A median age of around 35 years was observed in cases versus approximately 40 in controls, and no significant differences in baseline characteristics were found. Five blinded duplicates per group were added as quality controls, giving 60 or so samples: 50 or so participants and approximately ten replicates. Blood from cases was collected at the visit at which the lesion was first identified, whereas blood from controls was collected once infection was no longer detected. The controls were 25 or so women whose single incident HPV16 infection cleared within 12 months with no development of precancer or cancer.

About this clone itself: Its antigen specificity is not known. The CDR3 end lies 3 residues beyond the end of the read and is filled in from the germline J gene.

Every participant had a single incident cervical HPV16 infection, and prevalent HPV16 infections were excluded. Cervical HPV DNA was detected by MY09/MY11 PCR and genotyped by dot-blot hybridization. Roughly 15 mL of heparinized blood was centrifuged, after which the buffy coat was aliquoted, frozen at -30 degrees C, and then stored at -80 degrees C. Genomic DNA was extracted from buffy coat specimens using QIAGEN kits. The germline V gene supplies CDR1 MNHEY and CDR2 SVGEGT. V drops 8 bases and J drops 0 bases, leaving 11 bases in between. CDR3 length: 14 amino acids, cysteine to phenylalanine. Part of the CDR3 DNA is given, 33 bases translated from base 1. The immunoSEQ assay used multiplex PCR to amplify TCR beta CDR3 regions from an average of roughly 1.2 ug of genomic DNA per sample. Primer bias was corrected in the assay by using a complete synthetic TCR repertoire to establish an amplification baseline. Amplicons were sequenced on the Illumina platform. In the authors' own workflow: Error correction of the sequences involved clustering with frequency ratios plus a modified nearest-neighbor algorithm, after which the sequences were analyzed in the immunoSEQ Analyzer using IMGT gene definitions. At each rarefaction depth, TCR richness and evenness were averaged across 20 rarefaction repeats, and samples with fewer sequences than that depth were excluded. V, D and J gene relative abundances were compared between groups with Wilcoxon rank sum tests, applying FDR correction. Blinded duplicates gave an intraclass correlation of around 96% for TCR richness and an average of about 74% across under 75 gene segments. This immuneACCESS table, as held by TCRdb, lists in-frame sequences with V and J called but not all clones. Of the missing ones, under half trace to an unresolved V gene in checked studies; the others have no known cause. V, J and clone size are taken as reported in that table, and D and trimming were inferred from the DNA itself. The sample has over 35,000 clones on record. Jointly, the top ten make up about 40% of the sample.

Summary of the overall study and its limitations: Significantly higher TCR repertoire richness was observed in CIN3+ cases than in controls across sequencing depths, whereas no difference in evenness was found. Cases were distinguished from controls with an estimated AUC of about 0.8 by random forest classifiers combining richness and V gene abundances. T-cell numbers per sample were unknown, so richness differences could reflect varying T-cell content rather than repertoire biology. Lower TRBV6-7 relative abundance was observed in cases than in controls (roughly 0.12% versus 0.15%; Bonferroni P = 0.0008). The cross-sectional design could not show whether the associations came before the infection or were a result of it, and neither effector/memory subsets nor HPV-specific T cells were isolated.

The source of this sequence is a woman between 18 and 70 years old with a cervical HPV16 infection that either progressed to CIN3+ or cleared (not recorded which). The sample was blood buffy coat. The chain was built from TRBV6-2 or TRBV6-3 and TRBJ2-1; TRBD2 might be the D gene, on 5 matching bases. The DNA read from the CDR3 is TGTGCCAGCCTAGCAGGCGTCTCCTACAATGAG. This encodes CASLAGVSYNE. From start to end, the CDR3 is CASLAGVSYNEQFF.